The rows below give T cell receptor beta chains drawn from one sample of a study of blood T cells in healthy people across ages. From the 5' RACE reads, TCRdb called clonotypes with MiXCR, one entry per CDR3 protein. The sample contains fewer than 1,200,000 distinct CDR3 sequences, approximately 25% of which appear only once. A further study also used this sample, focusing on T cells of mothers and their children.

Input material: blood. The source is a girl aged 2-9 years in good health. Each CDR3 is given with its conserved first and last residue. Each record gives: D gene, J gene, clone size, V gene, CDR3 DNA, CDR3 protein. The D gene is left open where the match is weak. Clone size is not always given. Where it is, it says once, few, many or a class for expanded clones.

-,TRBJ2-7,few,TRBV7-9,TGTGCCAGCAGCTTAACAGACGGTAACTACGAGCAGTACTTC,CASSLTDGNYEQYF
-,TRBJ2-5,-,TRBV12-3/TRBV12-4,TGTGCCAGCAGTGTAGTGGTCATGGGGCAAGAGACCCAGTACTTC,CASSVVVMGQETQYF
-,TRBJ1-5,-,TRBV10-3,TGTGCCATCAGTGTTAGCCAGCGGCTCGATCAGCCCCAGCATTTT,CAISVSQRLDQPQHF
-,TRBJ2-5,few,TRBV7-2,TGTGCCAGCAGCCGCGGCCCCGATTCCAACCAAGAGACCCAGTACTTC,CASSRGPDSNQETQYF
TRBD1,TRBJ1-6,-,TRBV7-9,TGTGCCAGCAGCTCCTTAACCGGGACAGTAAATTCACCCCTCCACTTT,CASSSLTGTVNSPLHF
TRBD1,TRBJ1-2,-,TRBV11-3,TGTGCCAGCAGCTTAGTTCCGGGACAGGGGGACAATGGCTACACCTTC,CASSLVPGQGDNGYTF
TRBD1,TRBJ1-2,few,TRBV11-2,TGTGCCAGCAGCTTACGAGGGGGCCTTGAAACCTTC,CASSLRGGLETF
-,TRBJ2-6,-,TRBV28,TGTGCCAGCAGCCCTACAGTCTCTGGGGCCAACGTCCTGACTTTC,CASSPTVSGANVLTF
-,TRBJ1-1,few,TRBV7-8,TGTGCCAGCAGCTTACTTTCGGGCACGAACACTGAAGCTTTCTTT,CASSLLSGTNTEAFF
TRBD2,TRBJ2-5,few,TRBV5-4,TGTGCCAGCAGCTCGACCGGGACTAGCGGCCAAGAGACCCAGTACTTC,CASSSTGTSGQETQYF
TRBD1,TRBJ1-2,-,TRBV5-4,TGTGCCAGCATCCCCGGACAGGGGAAGCGAGGCGGCTACACCTTC,CASIPGQGKRGGYTF
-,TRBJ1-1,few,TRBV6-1,TGTGCCAGCAAGAAAGGGCAGGGGAGCACTGAAGCTTTCTTT,CASKKGQGSTEAFF
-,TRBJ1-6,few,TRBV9,TGTGCCAGCAGCGTAGCTGGGTCTTATAATTCACCCCTCCACTTT,CASSVAGSYNSPLHF
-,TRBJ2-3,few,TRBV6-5,TGTGCCAGCAGTTATTTGAGTTCAGATACGCAGTATTTT,CASSYLSSDTQYF
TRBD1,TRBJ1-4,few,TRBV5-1,TGCGCCAGCAGACGAGACAGGGCGGTGGGAAAACTGTTTTTT,CASRRDRAVGKLFF
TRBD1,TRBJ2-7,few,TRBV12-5,TGTGCTAGTGGTTTGGTAGGGACAGGAGTATCCTACGAGCAGTACTTC,CASGLVGTGVSYEQYF
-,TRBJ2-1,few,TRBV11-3,TGTGCCAGCAGCTTCGTGCCCTACAATGAGCAGTTCTTC,CASSFVPYNEQFF
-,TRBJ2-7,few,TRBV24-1,TGTGCCACCAGTGATGCGTCGCGACTAACGAAGTACTTC,CATSDASRLTKYF
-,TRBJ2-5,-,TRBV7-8,TGTGCCAGCAGCTCGATTGAGGGTAGCGAAGTGATAGGAGGAGAGACCCAGTACTTC,CASSSIEGSEVIGGETQYF
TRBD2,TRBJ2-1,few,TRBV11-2,TGTGCCAGCAGCTTACCGGGACTAGCTAATGAGCAGTTCTTC,CASSLPGLANEQFF
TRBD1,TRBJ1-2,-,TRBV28,TGTGCCAGCAGCGATCCAGGGGGGGGCTACACCTTC,CASSDPGGGYTF
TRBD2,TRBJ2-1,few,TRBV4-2,TGTGCCAGCAGCCAAGAGTTAACCAGCGGGAGGGCCAATGAGCAGTTCTTC,CASSQELTSGRANEQFF
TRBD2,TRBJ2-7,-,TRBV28,TGTGCCAGCCAAGCGGGGGCGAATTCCTACGAGCAGTACTTC,CASQAGANSYEQYF
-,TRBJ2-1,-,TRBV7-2,TGTGCCAGCAGCCGACAAAGCGGGTCCTTTGGTGAGTTCTTC,CASSRQSGSFGEFF
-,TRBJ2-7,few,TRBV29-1,TGCAGCGTGAAGGACTACGAGCAGTACTTC,CSVKDYEQYF
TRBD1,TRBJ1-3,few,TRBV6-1,TGTGCCAGCGGGACAGGGGACGGAAACACCATATATTTT,CASGTGDGNTIYF
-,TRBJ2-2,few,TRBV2,TGTGCCAGCAGTGAATACACAAACACCGGGGAGCTGTTTTTT,CASSEYTNTGELFF
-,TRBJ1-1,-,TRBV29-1,TGCAGCGTTCGGGGGCTCCTATCCGCTTCGGCTTTCTTT,CSVRGLLSASAFF
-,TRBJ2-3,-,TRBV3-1,TGTGCCAGCAGCCAAGTAGGAGGGTTCGATACGCAGTATTTT,CASSQVGGFDTQYF
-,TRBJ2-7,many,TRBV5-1,TGCGCCAGCAGCTCCTTGGGCACCTACGAGCAGTACTTC,CASSSLGTYEQYF
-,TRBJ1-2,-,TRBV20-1,TGCAGTGCTAGAGATTGGGCAGCCGATGGCTACACCTTC,CSARDWAADGYTF
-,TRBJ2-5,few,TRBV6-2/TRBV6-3,TGTGCCAGCAGTTACCCCTGGATGGAAGAGACCCAGTACTTC,CASSYPWMEETQYF
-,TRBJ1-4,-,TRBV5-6,TGTGCCAGCAGCTTCCGGGACCATCCAGCGGCTAATGAAAAACTGTTTTTT,CASSFRDHPAANEKLFF
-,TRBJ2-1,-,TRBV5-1,TGCGCCGGCAGCTTGGTGGACGTTAAATACAATGAGCAGTTCTTC,CAGSLVDVKYNEQFF
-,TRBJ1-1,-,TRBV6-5,TGTGCCAGCTCCCCATCCGAAGGCACTGAAGCTTTCTTT,CASSPSEGTEAFF
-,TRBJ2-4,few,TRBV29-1,TGCAGCGTTGAGACCGTGGGGACAAGCAAAAACATTCAGTACTTC,CSVETVGTSKNIQYF
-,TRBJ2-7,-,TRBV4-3,TGCGCCAGCAGCCAAGATCACTCCTACGAGCAGTACTTC,CASSQDHSYEQYF
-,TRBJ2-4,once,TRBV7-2,TGTGCCAGCAGCTTAGTTCCCCGGGGGAGGAAGGACATTCAGTACTTC,CASSLVPRGRKDIQYF
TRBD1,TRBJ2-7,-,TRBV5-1,TGCGCCAGCAGCGTGACAGGGTTCTCCTACGAGCAGTACTTC,CASSVTGFSYEQYF
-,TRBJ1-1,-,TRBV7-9,TGTGCCAGCAGCTTAGGGCCCGCTGAAGCTTTCTTT,CASSLGPAEAFF
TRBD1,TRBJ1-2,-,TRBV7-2,TGTGCCAGCAGTCTTGATCGGACAGGGGGCTTCCATGGCTACACCTTC,CASSLDRTGGFHGYTF
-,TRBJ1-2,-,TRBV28,TGTGCCAGCAGCCCCGTGGGGGGCTCGAATGGCTACACCTTC,CASSPVGGSNGYTF
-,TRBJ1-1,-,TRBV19,TGTGCCAGTAGTCCCGGTGGGGGATACGCGAAGACTGAAGCTTTCTTT,CASSPGGGYAKTEAFF
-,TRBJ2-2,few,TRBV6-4,TGTGCCGGCAGTGACTCTAGCACCGGGGAGCTGTTTTTT,CAGSDSSTGELFF
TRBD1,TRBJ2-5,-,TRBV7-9,TGTGCCAGCAGCGCAGGGGGCCCGGAGACCCAGTACTTC,CASSAGGPETQYF
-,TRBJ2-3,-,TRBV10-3,TGTGCCATCAGCCCAGGACACTGGGGGAACACAGATACGCAGTATTTT,CAISPGHWGNTDTQYF
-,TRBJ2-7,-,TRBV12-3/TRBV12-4,TGTGCCTCCCGCCCCGGGACGGGGTTTTACGAGCAGTACTTC,CASRPGTGFYEQYF
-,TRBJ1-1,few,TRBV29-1,TGCAGCGCTCATCACCCCGCTGAAGCTTTCTTT,CSAHHPAEAFF